Each of the 16 T cell receptor beta chains below was sequenced from the same sample in a study of human T cells and chemical hapten exposure. TCRdb re-called the RACE reads with MiXCR, one entry per CDR3 protein. The sample has 350,000 to 400,000 distinct CDR3 sequences; 4% to 6% are singletons. Specified time point: pre-sensitization, week 0. The treatment: therapeutic diphenylcyclopropenone sensitization with weekly scalp DPC. The sample here was whole blood, taken in connection with sensitization to the hapten diphenylcyclopropenone (DPC). These receptors were taken from a woman in her 50s with alopecia areata. Some clones in this sample may be carry-over from other donors' samples.

This clonotype was counted ten times or more. V usage is TRBV5-5 and J usage is TRBJ2-7; possibly TRBD2 for D (6 bases). The V gene's germline CDR1 is SGHKS and CDR2 YYEKEE (reference sequence). V was trimmed by 4 bases and J by 1 base, leaving 12 bases between them. CDR3 size: 14 residues. CDR3 nucleotides: TGTGCCAGCAGCCAAGTACTAGCTTCCTACGAGCAGTACTTC. Its translation is CASSQVLASYEQYF.

This clonotype was counted ten times or more. The V gene is TRBV27, the J gene TRBJ1-2, with 8 bases fitting TRBD1. The length of the CDR3 is 14 residues. Per germline, CDR1 MNHEY and CDR2 SMNVEV (reference sequence). V shed 2 bases and J 4 bases; nucleotides not matched to a gene: 3. The CDR3 loop reads CASSLATGGYGYTF. CDR3 nucleotides: TGTGCCAGCAGTTTAGCCACAGGGGGCTATGGCTACACCTTC.

The chain has TRBV28 and TRBJ2-5; D possibly matches TRBD1 or TRBD2 (7 bases each). The CDR3 spans 15 residues. Germline-derived CDR1 and CDR2 are MDHEN and SYDVKM. Trimming shortened V by 6 bases and J by 1 base, and 15 bases separated the two germline ends. The CDR3 here is CASSGGRGRQETQYF. CDR3 nucleotides: TGTGCCAGCAGCGGAGGGAGGGGGCGCCAAGAGACCCAGTACTTC. Filled out from reference TRBV28 and TRBJ2-5, the complete variable domain reads DVKVTQSSRYLVKRTGEKVFLECVQDMDHENMFWYRQDPGLGLRLIYFSYDVKMKEKGDIPEGYSVSREKKERFSLILESASTNQTSMYLCASSGGRGRQETQYFGPGTRLLVL.

In regard to this clonotype: It may be a read error: a sequence one base away is much more abundant. The genes are TRBV12-3 or TRBV12-4 and TRBJ2-5, with TRBD1 as a possible D gene (6 bases). CDR3 size: 11 residues. CDR3 in amino acids: CASGLGGREYF. In DNA form, the CDR3 reads TGTGCCAGCGGTTTAGGGGGTCGTGAGTACTTC.

This clonotype was detected ten times or more. The chain carries TRBV7-9 and TRBJ2-5; D uncertain. V lost 5 bases to trimming and J lost 2 bases, with 15 bases between them. This CDR3 has 15 amino acids. The V gene's germline CDR1 is SEHNR and CDR2 FQNEAQ (reference sequence). The CDR3 coding sequence is TGTGCCAGCAGCGGCTTTGTGGCGCTACAAGAGACCCAGTACTTC. Translating it yields CASSGFVALQETQYF.

This clonotype was observed many times. The J gene is TRBJ2-5, the V gene TRBV13; 9 bases align to TRBD2. V shed 4 bases, J shed 3 bases, and the junction held 3 bases outside the gene matches. The CDR3 has 14 amino acids. CDR1 is PRHDT and CDR2 is FYEKMQ in the germline V gene (reference sequence). CDR3 DNA sequence: TGTGCCAGCAGCTCGACTAGCGGAGAAGAGACCCAGTACTTC. Translated, it gives CASSSTSGEETQYF.

The rearrangement joins TRBV10-3 to TRBJ2-1; 10 positions agree with TRBD2. The CDR3 covers 15 residues. The germline gives CDR1 ENHRY, CDR2 SYGVKD. The V segment lost 6 bases and the J segment 5 bases; nucleotides outside the gene matches: 7. This CDR3 is CAISPLAGEHNEQFF. CDR3 in DNA: TGTGCCATCAGCCCTCTAGCGGGAGAACACAATGAGCAGTTCTTC.

In this sample, this clonotype turned up a few times. Here the CDR3 DNA reads TGTGCCAGCAGGGGGGACAGGGTTAGGGGATCCTACAATGAGCAGTTCTTC. Encoded protein: CASRGDRVRGSYNEQFF. This chain joins TRBV27 and TRBJ2-1; TRBD1 aligns across 9 bases. Germline trimming cut 6 bases from V and 1 base from J; bases unmatched to any gene: 10. This CDR3 contains 17 residues. Per the germline V gene, CDR1 is MNHEY and CDR2 is SMNVEV (reference sequence).

This clonotype has a handful of counts. This chain joins TRBV3-1 and TRBJ1-4, with D unclear. Per the germline V gene, CDR1 is LGHDT and CDR2 is YNNKEL (reference sequence). The V end was cut by 3 bases, the J end by 5 bases, with 10 bases between. This CDR3 has 14 amino acids. The CDR3, as DNA: TGTGCCAGCAGCCACGGGTTGTGGAATGAAAAACTGTTTTTT. Amino acid sequence: CASSHGLWNEKLFF.

This clonotype was recorded many times. The chain is built from TRBV7-9 and TRBJ2-3; D call uncertain. Trimming shortened V by 10 bases and J by 2 bases, and 10 bases separated the two germline ends. This CDR3 region has 12 residues. Germline CDR1 and CDR2: SEHNR and FQNEAQ (reference sequence). The CDR3 nucleotides are TGTGCCACTCGGTCAGCCACAGATACGCAGTATTTT. It encodes CATRSATDTQYF.

The V and J genes are TRBV20-1 and TRBJ1-3; D may be TRBD1 (5 bases). The CDR3 spans 14 residues. The V and J ends lost 4 bases and 0 bases respectively, with 10 bases between them. The germline gives CDR1 DFQATT, CDR2 SNEGSKA (reference sequence). CDR3 residues: CSAMGLISGNTIYF. The CDR3 DNA is TGCAGTGCTATGGGACTGATCTCTGGAAACACCATATATTTT.

This clonotype showed up many times. V is TRBV13 and J is TRBJ2-1; 7 bases match TRBD1. This CDR3 region has 14 residues. Germline CDR1 PRHDT, CDR2 FYEKMQ (reference sequence). With V trimmed by 5 bases and J by 9 bases, 10 bases remained unmatched. CDR3 coding DNA: TGTGCCAGCAGCCCATGGTTAGGGGGCTCTGAGCAGTTCTTC. Translation: CASSPWLGGSEQFF.

This clonotype was seen only a few times. V usage is TRBV27 and J usage is TRBJ2-1; a weak D match, TRBD2 (6 bases). CDR1 and CDR2 (germline): MNHEY, SMNVEV (reference sequence). The CDR3 runs to 13 residues. Between the trimmed V and J ends, which lost 5 bases and 8 bases, there was a span of 13 bases. The CDR3 loop reads CASSPRLVYEQFF. The DNA for the CDR3 is TGTGCCAGCAGTCCTCGACTAGTCTATGAGCAGTTCTTC.

This rearrangement joins TRBV7-2 to TRBJ2-5; TRBD2 matches at 7 bases. The CDR3 has 15 amino acids. Losses at the gene ends were 7 bases for V and 0 bases for J; bases not matched to a gene: 8. Germline CDR1 and CDR2: SGHTA and FQGNSA. The CDR3 DNA is TGTGCCAGCACCCGGACTAGAGTGTACCAAGAGACCCAGTACTTC. It translates to CASTRTRVYQETQYF.

This clonotype was counted ten times or more. This chain connects TRBV12-3 or TRBV12-4 to TRBJ2-3; no firm D call. This CDR3 is built from 13 residues. Trimming shortened V by 8 bases and J by 5 bases, and 14 bases separated the two germline ends. This CDR3 reads CASGGIVGDTQYF. The CDR3 DNA is TGTGCCAGCGGCGGAATAGTCGGAGATACGCAGTATTTT.

This clonotype occurred a few times. This sequence joins TRBV18 and TRBJ2-7; D gene uncertain. Germline CDR1 is KGHSH and CDR2 is LQKENI. V shed 0 bases and J shed 6 bases, with 12 bases lying between them. The CDR3 runs 14 residues. CDR3 amino acids: CASSPPVRASEQYF. CDR3 nucleotide sequence: TGTGCCAGCTCACCACCGGTTCGCGCCTCCGAGCAGTACTTC.